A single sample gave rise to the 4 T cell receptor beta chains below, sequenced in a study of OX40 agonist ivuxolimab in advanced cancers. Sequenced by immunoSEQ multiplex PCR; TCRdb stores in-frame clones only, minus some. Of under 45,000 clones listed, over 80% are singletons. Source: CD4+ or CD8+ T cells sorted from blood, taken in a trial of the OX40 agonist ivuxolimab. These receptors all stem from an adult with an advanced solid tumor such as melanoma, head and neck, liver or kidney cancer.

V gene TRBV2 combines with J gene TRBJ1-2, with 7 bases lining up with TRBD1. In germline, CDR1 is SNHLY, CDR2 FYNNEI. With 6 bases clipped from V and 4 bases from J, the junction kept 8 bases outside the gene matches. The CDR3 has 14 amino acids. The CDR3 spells CASRDGTAVYGYTF. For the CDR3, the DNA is TGTGCCAGCAGAGATGGGACAGCCGTCTATGGCTACACCTTC.

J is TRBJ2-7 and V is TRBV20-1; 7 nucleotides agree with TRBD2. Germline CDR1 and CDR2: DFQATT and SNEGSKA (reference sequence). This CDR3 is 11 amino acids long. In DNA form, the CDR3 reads TGCAGGGCCGATGGGGGGGGCGAGCAGTACTTC. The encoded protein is CRADGGGEQYF.

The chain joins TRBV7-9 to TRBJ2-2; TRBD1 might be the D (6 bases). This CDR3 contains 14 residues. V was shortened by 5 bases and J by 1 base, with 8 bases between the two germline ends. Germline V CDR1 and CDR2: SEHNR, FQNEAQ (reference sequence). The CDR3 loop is CASSPTGNTGELFF. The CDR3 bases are TGTGCCAGCAGCCCGACAGGGAACACCGGGGAGCTGTTTTTT. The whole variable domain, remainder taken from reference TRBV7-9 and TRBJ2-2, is DTGVSQNPRHKITKRGQNVTFRCDPISEHNRLYWYRQTLGQGPEFLTYFQNEAQLEKSRLLSDRFSAERPKGSFSTLEIQRTEQGDSAMYLCASSPTGNTGELFFGEGSRLTVL.

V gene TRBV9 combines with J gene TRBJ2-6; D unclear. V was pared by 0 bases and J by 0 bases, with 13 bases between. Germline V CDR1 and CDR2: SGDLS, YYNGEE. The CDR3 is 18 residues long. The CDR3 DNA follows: TGTGCCAGCAGCGTAGAAATTTTCCCGAGCTCTGGGGCCAACGTCCTGACTTTC. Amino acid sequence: CASSVEIFPSSGANVLTF. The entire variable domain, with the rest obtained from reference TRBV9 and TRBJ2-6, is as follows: DSGVTQTPKHLITATGQRVTLRCSPRSGDLSVYWYQQSLDQGLQFLIQYYNGEERAKGNILERFSAQQFPDLHSELNLSSLELGDSALYFCASSVEIFPSSGANVLTFGAGSRLTVL.